The 22 T cell receptor beta chains in this list originate from one sample, sequenced in a study of human T cells and chemical hapten exposure. TCRdb re-called the RACE reads with MiXCR, one entry per CDR3 protein. The data hold under 300,000 distinct CDR3 sequences, with roughly 7.7% observed a single time. Time point: pre-sensitization, week 0. Noted treatment: therapeutic diphenylcyclopropenone sensitization with weekly scalp DPC. This specimen consisted of whole blood, obtained in connection with sensitization to the hapten diphenylcyclopropenone (DPC). The receptors were sampled from a man between 18 and 29 years old with alopecia areata. Some clones in this sample may be carry-over from other donors' samples.

The chain links TRBV6-1 to TRBJ1-1; D may be TRBD1 (6 bases). Trimming removed 8 bases from V and 0 bases from J, with 10 bases in between. This CDR3 region has 13 residues. The germline V gene encodes CDR1 MNHNS and CDR2 SASEGT. CDR3 region: CASVRDMNTEAFF. In DNA form, the CDR3 reads TGTGCCAGCGTTAGGGACATGAACACTGAAGCTTTCTTT.

This rearrangement joins TRBV5-1 to TRBJ2-3; possibly TRBD2 for D (5 bases). Deletions cut 4 bases from V and 2 bases from J, with 17 bases between. The V gene's germline CDR1 is SGHRS and CDR2 YFSETQ. CDR3 length: 16 residues. In nucleotides, the CDR3 is TGCGCCAGCAGCCCCAGTGGCCGGGGTCCCACAGATACGCAGTATTTT. Its protein product is CASSPSGRGPTDTQYF.

The J gene is TRBJ1-5, the V gene TRBV20-1; D might be TRBD1 (5 bases). V dropped 0 bases and J dropped 4 bases, with 16 bases sitting between them. Per germline, CDR1 DFQATT and CDR2 SNEGSKA (reference sequence). This CDR3 contains 16 residues. The CDR3 loop reads CSAREGGVVTNQPQHF. CDR3 in DNA: TGCAGTGCTAGAGAGGGAGGGGTGGTTACAAATCAGCCCCAGCATTTT.

The CDR3 bases are TGCGCCAGCAGCCAGAGAGGACAGGGGGCAGGTGGCTACACCTTC. Encoded protein: CASSQRGQGAGGYTF. The chain recombines TRBV4-1 with TRBJ1-2; 11 bases match TRBD1. This CDR3 is 15 amino acids long. Germline V lookup: CDR1 MGHRA, CDR2 YSYEKL. The V segment lost 3 bases and the J segment 7 bases; nucleotides outside the gene matches: 7.

This chain links TRBV6-5 with TRBJ1-6; D possibly corresponds to TRBD1 (6 bases). The V end lost 7 bases, the J end lost 9 bases, and 19 bases lay between the germline ends. CDR1 is MNHEY and CDR2 is SVGAGI in the germline V gene. The CDR3 runs to 15 residues. The CDR3 spells CASTLSQRGGSPLHF. DNA for the CDR3: TGTGCCAGCACCTTATCCCAGAGGGGGGGTTCACCCCTCCACTTT.

This clonotype appeared many times. The CDR3 sequence: CASSYSGGARSEQFF. The DNA of the CDR3 is TGTGCCAGCAGCTATAGCGGGGGGGCCCGTTCTGAGCAGTTCTTC. V usage is TRBV11-2 and J usage is TRBJ2-1; 11 bases map to TRBD2. Germline lookup yields CDR1 SGHAT and CDR2 FQNNGV. The CDR3 extends over 15 amino acids. The V gene end was trimmed by 4 bases and the J gene end by 9 bases; junction bases not matched to a gene: 8.

This clonotype occurred a few times. The chain employs TRBV20-1 and TRBJ2-5; D tentatively fits TRBD1 or TRBD2 (5 bases each). Germline loops: CDR1 DFQATT, CDR2 SNEGSKA (reference sequence). The V gene lost 3 bases and the J gene lost 4 bases, with 12 bases spanning the gap. The CDR3 has 13 residues. This CDR3 is CSASGGDRETQYF. In nucleotides, the CDR3 is TGCAGTGCTAGTGGGGGAGACCGAGAGACCCAGTACTTC.

This clonotype was seen only a few times. The CDR3 here is CASSVLAGGLNTGELFF. The CDR3 coding sequence is TGTGCCAGCAGTGTACTAGCGGGGGGCTTGAACACCGGGGAGCTGTTTTTT. The chain joins TRBV2 to TRBJ2-2; 12 nucleotides align to TRBD2. J gave up 1 base and V 4 bases, and 4 bases lay outside the gene matches. Germline V CDR1 and CDR2: SNHLY, FYNNEI. The CDR3 is 17 amino acids.

This clonotype was counted between two and nine times. The chain links TRBV28 to TRBJ2-7; 9 nucleotides agree with TRBD1. Trimming removed 3 bases from V and 4 bases from J; junction bases left unmatched: 7. CDR3 size: 15 residues. Germline lookup yields CDR1 MDHEN and CDR2 SYDVKM. The CDR3 coding sequence is TGTGCCAGCAGTTTTCCGGGGACAGGGCCTTACGAGCAGTACTTC. The encoded protein is CASSFPGTGPYEQYF.

The gene calls are TRBV25-1 and TRBJ1-3, with 7 bases lining up with TRBD1. CDR1 and CDR2 (germline): MGHDK, SYGVNS. The CDR3 runs to 15 residues. After removal of 4 bases from V and 4 bases from J, the junction contained 7 bases not matched to a gene. This chain's CDR3 is CASSAGTASGNTIYF. In DNA, the CDR3 is TGTGCCAGCAGTGCGGGGACAGCAAGCGGAAACACCATATATTTT.

The V and J genes are TRBV4-1 and TRBJ1-2; no firm D call. V was cut by 1 base and J by 5 bases, with 14 bases left in between. Germline-derived CDR1 and CDR2 are MGHRA and YSYEKL. The CDR3 consists of 15 residues. The CDR3 DNA sequence: TGCGCCAGCAGCCAAGCGTGGAGGGCCTTGTATGGCTACACCTTC. Translated: CASSQAWRALYGYTF.

The chain joins TRBV28 to TRBJ1-5, with a possible D match to TRBD1 (5 bases). The CDR3 has 16 amino acids. The germline V gene has CDR1 MDHEN and CDR2 SYDVKM. V was pared by 5 bases and J by 4 bases, with 18 bases between. The chain's CDR3 is CASSPPGGQENQPQHF. DNA for the CDR3: TGTGCCAGCAGTCCACCCGGGGGTCAGGAGAATCAGCCCCAGCATTTT.

The V gene is TRBV20-1, the J gene TRBJ2-1, with D uncertain. Looked up from germline, CDR1 is DFQATT and CDR2 is SNEGSKA (reference sequence). V was clipped by 5 bases and J by 7 bases, with 24 bases between them. The CDR3 extends over 16 amino acids. The CDR3 nucleotides read TGCAGTGCTTATCAAGACGGCCTCGCCCACGGGAATGAGCAGTTCTTC. Translating it yields CSAYQDGLAHGNEQFF.

This clonotype was counted at least ten times. This chain uses TRBV20-1 with TRBJ2-3; D unclear. Germline loops: CDR1 DFQATT, CDR2 SNEGSKA (reference sequence). V dropped 0 bases and J dropped 2 bases, with 9 bases sitting between them. The CDR3 loop spans 14 amino acids. CDR3 DNA sequence: TGCAGTGCTAGAGATCTCACAGCCACAGATACGCAGTATTTT. Translation: CSARDLTATDTQYF.

V usage is TRBV3-1 and J usage is TRBJ2-3; D is undetermined. V was pared by 4 bases and J by 2 bases, with 10 bases between. This CDR3 is built from 14 residues. CDR1 is LGHDT, CDR2 YNNKEL, per germline (reference sequence). For the CDR3, the DNA is TGTGCCAGCAGCCTTAGGGTATACACAGATACGCAGTATTTT. This gives the protein CASSLRVYTDTQYF.

The gene calls are TRBV29-1 and TRBJ2-5; 7 nucleotides line up with TRBD2. Germline V gene data show CDR1 as SQVTM and CDR2 as ANQGSEA. Trimming removed 2 bases from V and 3 bases from J; junction bases left unmatched: 6. This CDR3 region has 14 residues. In DNA form, the CDR3 reads TGCAGCGTTGAACGAGGGGCGGGAGAAGAGACCCAGTACTTC. Translating it yields CSVERGAGEETQYF.

V and J are TRBV5-1 and TRBJ2-7; TRBD1 matches at 8 bases. The CDR3 sequence is 11 residues long. Trimming took 4 bases from V and 13 from J; bases not matched to a gene: 7. Germline V gene lookup returns CDR1 SGHRS and CDR2 YFSETQ. DNA of the CDR3: TGCGCCAGCAGCGGCGGACAGGGATACTACGTC. The encoded protein is CASSGGQGYYV.

A few counts support this clonotype. This chain links TRBV10-2 with TRBJ2-2; D gene uncertain. The CDR3 covers 14 residues. Germline V gene lookup returns CDR1 WSHSY and CDR2 SAAADI. Trimming shortened V by 7 bases and J by 0 bases, and 9 bases separated the two germline ends. The CDR3 DNA follows: TGCGCCAGCACCCCAGGATCGAACACCGGGGAGCTGTTTTTT. The encoded protein is CASTPGSNTGELFF.

This chain connects TRBV12-3 or TRBV12-4 to TRBJ1-5, with D unresolved. The CDR3 is made up of 13 amino acids. V shed 4 bases and J shed 7 bases, with 11 bases lying between them. CDR3 amino acids: CASSSDVSQPQHF. The CDR3 bases are TGTGCCAGCAGTTCCGATGTATCCCAGCCCCAGCATTTT.

V gene TRBV6-6 combines with J gene TRBJ2-3; 8 nucleotides line up with TRBD2. Germline V gene data show CDR1 as MNHNY and CDR2 as SVGAGI (reference sequence). CDR3 size: 18 residues. With 2 bases clipped from V and 0 bases from J, the junction kept 10 bases outside the gene matches. This CDR3 reads CASSYNLGSGESTDTQYF. The DNA for the CDR3 is TGTGCCAGCAGTTACAACCTTGGTAGCGGGGAAAGCACAGATACGCAGTATTTT.

The CDR3 protein is CASSTRWGSNYGYTF. The CDR3 bases are TGTGCCAGTAGCACACGGTGGGGATCTAACTATGGCTACACCTTC. The rearrangement uses TRBV19 and TRBJ1-2, with unresolved D. Germline V gene lookup returns CDR1 LNHDA and CDR2 SQIVND (reference sequence). The V end was cut by 6 bases, the J end by 0 bases, with 14 bases between. The CDR3 totals 15 residues.

The chain couples TRBV3-1 to TRBJ2-2, with 7 bases lining up with TRBD1. CDR3 length: 17 amino acids. Germline V lookup: CDR1 LGHDT, CDR2 YNNKEL (reference sequence). V was pared by 1 base and J by 5 bases, with 10 bases of the junction left unmatched. The CDR3 region is CASSQGLGQRRTGELFF. CDR3 nucleotide sequence: TGTGCCAGCAGCCAAGGCCTGGGACAGCGAAGGACCGGGGAGCTGTTTTTT.